One and the same sample provided the 5 T cell receptor beta chains below, sequenced in a study of HIV-infected children after antiretroviral therapy interruption. Unique molecular identifiers were included in an RNA-based 3' RACE TCR library. Each CDR3 protein is one row after TCRdb ran MiXCR on the 3' RACE reads. The repertoire holds 14,000 to 15,000 distinct CDR3 sequences, with 3.4% as singletons. Treatment defined: PENTA 11 planned treatment interruption arm or continuous ART arm. The material was CD45RO+ CD8+ T cells from PBMCs, pooled from several time points, obtained from a donor given antiretroviral therapy, either interrupted or continuous. Sample subset: memory CD8+ CD45RO+ CD45RA- T cells. The origin of the receptors is a pool of human donors with HIV.

This clonotype showed up many times. The CDR3 is CASSLFPSGGAGDTQYF. CDR3 DNA: TGTGCCAGCAGCCTATTCCCTAGCGGGGGGGCCGGGGATACGCAGTATTTT. V is TRBV7-3 and J is TRBJ2-3, with 12 bases that match TRBD2. V shed 5 bases and J 6 bases; nucleotides not matched to a gene: 12. This CDR3 is built from 17 residues. CDR1 SGHTA and CDR2 FQGTGA come from the germline V gene.

This clonotype showed up many times. This chain connects TRBV19 to TRBJ1-5; D unclear. Trimming took 3 bases from V and 3 from J, leaving 3 bases between them. The CDR3 is 12 residues long. In germline, CDR1 is LNHDA, CDR2 SQIVND (reference sequence). The CDR3 DNA reads as TGTGCCAGTAGTATGTACAATCAGCCCCAGCATTTT. Its translation is CASSMYNQPQHF.

There are many counts of this clonotype. This rearrangement joins TRBV29-1 to TRBJ2-2; perhaps D is TRBD1 or TRBD2 (5 bases each). The length of the CDR3 is 12 residues. V was shortened by 2 bases and J by 7 bases, with 8 bases between the two germline ends. Germline loops: CDR1 SQVTM, CDR2 ANQGSEA. The CDR3 spells CSVEWGNGELFF. Here the CDR3 DNA reads TGCAGCGTTGAATGGGGGAACGGGGAGCTGTTTTTT.

This clonotype was picked up many times. This sequence joins TRBV2 and TRBJ2-7, with D possibly being TRBD1 (8 bases). V was shortened by 10 bases and J by 5 bases, with 18 bases between the two germline ends. Germline loops: CDR1 SNHLY, CDR2 FYNNEI. This CDR3 is built from 13 residues. CDR3 DNA sequence: TGTGCCACCCAGGACAGGGAGGGTGACGAGCAGTACTTC. Its translation: CATQDREGDEQYF.

This clonotype came up many times. The chain employs TRBV13 and TRBJ2-7; 7 bases line up with TRBD1. This CDR3 has 14 residues. Germline CDR1 is PRHDT and CDR2 is FYEKMQ (reference sequence). The ends lost 5 bases at V and 3 bases at J; junction bases unmatched: 7. DNA of the CDR3: TGTGCCAGCAGCCGATCGGGACAGAACTACGAGCAGTACTTC. It yields the protein CASSRSGQNYEQYF.